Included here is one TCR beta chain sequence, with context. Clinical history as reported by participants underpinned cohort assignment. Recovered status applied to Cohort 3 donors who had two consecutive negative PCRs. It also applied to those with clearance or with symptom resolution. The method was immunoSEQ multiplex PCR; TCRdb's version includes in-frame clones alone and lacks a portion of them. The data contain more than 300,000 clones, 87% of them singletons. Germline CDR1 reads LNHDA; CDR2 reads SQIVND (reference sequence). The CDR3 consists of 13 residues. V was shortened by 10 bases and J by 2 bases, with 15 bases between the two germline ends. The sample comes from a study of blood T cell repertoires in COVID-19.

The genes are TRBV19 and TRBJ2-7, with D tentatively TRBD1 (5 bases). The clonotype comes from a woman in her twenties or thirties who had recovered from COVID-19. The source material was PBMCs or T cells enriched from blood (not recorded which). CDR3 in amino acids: CATIPDSPYEQYF. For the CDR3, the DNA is TGTGCCACCATCCCAGACAGTCCCTACGAGCAGTACTTC.